A single sample gave rise to the 27 T cell receptor beta chains below, sequenced in a study of T cells after yellow fever vaccination. TCRdb analysed the 5' RACE reads with MiXCR anew, one entry per CDR3 protein. The sample includes about 320,000 distinct CDR3 sequences, over 8.5% seen only once; the top ten take 2.5% to 4%. The specimen was CD4+ T cells sorted from PBMCs, collected 45 days after the yellow fever booster vaccination. The receptors were sampled from a man aged 18 to 29 who received the YFV17D yellow fever vaccine.

This clonotype was detected a few times. The V gene is TRBV18, the J gene TRBJ2-5, with D unresolved. V dropped 1 base and J dropped 2 bases, with 8 bases sitting between them. The CDR3 loop spans 14 amino acids. Germline V CDR1 and CDR2: KGHSH, LQKENI. Here the CDR3 DNA reads TGTGCCAGCTCACCACTTACATTGCAAGAGACCCAGTACTTC. Translating it yields CASSPLTLQETQYF.

V gene TRBV7-2 combines with J gene TRBJ2-1; 9 bases match TRBD1. CDR3 length equals 15 residues. Per the germline V gene, CDR1 is SGHTA and CDR2 is FQGNSA. With V trimmed by 5 bases and J by 6 bases, 8 bases remained unmatched. Here the CDR3 reads CASSVRDRVRNEQFF. The CDR3 DNA sequence: TGTGCCAGCAGCGTCCGGGACAGGGTGCGCAATGAGCAGTTCTTC. The entire variable domain, with the rest obtained from reference TRBV7-2 and TRBJ2-1, is as follows: GAGVSQSPSNKVTEKGKDVELRCDPISGHTALYWYRQSLGQGLEFLIYFQGNSAPDKSGLPSDRFSAERTGGSVSTLTIQRTQQEDSAVYLCASSVRDRVRNEQFFGPGTRLTVL.

The chain recombines TRBV7-3 with TRBJ2-2; D remains ambiguous. The germline V gene encodes CDR1 SGHTA and CDR2 FQGTGA. The ends were cut back, 2 bases at V and 7 bases at J, with 11 bases in the middle. The CDR3 is 14 residues long. The CDR3 region is CASSLFFSDGELFF. The CDR3 DNA reads TGTGCCAGCAGCTTATTTTTCTCTGACGGGGAGCTGTTTTTT.

Many counts were recorded for this clonotype. V is TRBV5-1 and J is TRBJ2-1; D is perhaps TRBD2 (6 bases). V lost 0 bases and J 7 bases, leaving 11 bases between the germline ends. The CDR3 is 14 residues long. Germline loops: CDR1 SGHRS, CDR2 YFSETQ. The CDR3 sequence: CASSLGGDPNEQFF. The CDR3 DNA reads as TGCGCCAGCAGCTTGGGGGGGGACCCAAATGAGCAGTTCTTC.

This clonotype came up a few times. The CDR3 is CASKRTAGEQFF. The CDR3 DNA reads TGTGCCAGCAAACGGACAGCGGGTGAGCAGTTCTTC. The chain has TRBV12-3 or TRBV12-4 and TRBJ2-1, with D perhaps being TRBD1 or TRBD2 (6 bases each). V lost 7 bases and J lost 9, with 13 bases in between. The CDR3 runs 12 residues.

This clonotype was observed a few times. This chain uses TRBV5-4 with TRBJ2-2; 8 nucleotides align to TRBD1. CDR3 length: 16 amino acids. The germline V gene has CDR1 SGHNT and CDR2 YYREEE (reference sequence). Losses at the gene ends were 5 bases for V and 5 bases for J; bases not matched to a gene: 11. The CDR3, as DNA: TGTGCCAGCAGTGGTACTCAGGGGGCGAGTACCGGGGAGCTGTTTTTT. This encodes CASSGTQGASTGELFF.

The chain links TRBV5-1 to TRBJ1-2; D is perhaps TRBD1 (5 bases). CDR1 SGHRS and CDR2 YFSETQ come from the germline V gene. The ends were cut back, 4 bases at V and 0 bases at J, with 10 bases in the middle. This CDR3 contains 14 residues. The CDR3 nucleotides are TGCGCCAGCAGCCCATGGACACCTAACTATGGCTACACCTTC. This encodes CASSPWTPNYGYTF.

CDR3 in amino acids: CASSEGTATEAFF. CDR3 DNA: TGTGCCAGCAGCGAAGGGACAGCTACTGAAGCTTTCTTT. V and J are TRBV7-3 and TRBJ1-1, with 7 nucleotides matching TRBD1. The germline V gene has CDR1 SGHTA and CDR2 FQGTGA. The J segment lost 5 bases and the V segment lost 5 bases, leaving 5 bases of the junction unmatched. This CDR3 has 13 residues.

This clonotype was found a few times. This rearrangement joins TRBV6-6 to TRBJ1-3, with TRBD1 as a possible D gene (5 bases). The V end lost 2 bases, the J end lost 2 bases, and 10 bases lay between the germline ends. The germline V gene encodes CDR1 MNHNY and CDR2 SVGAGI (reference sequence). The CDR3 sequence is 15 residues long. The chain's CDR3 is CASSYTGTAGNTIYF. CDR3 nucleotides: TGTGCCAGCAGTTACACCGGGACGGCTGGAAACACCATATATTTT.

The V call is TRBV7-8, the J call TRBJ1-5; the D is unclear. The germline CDR1 and CDR2 sequences are SGHVS and FQNEAQ. The ends were cut back, 4 bases at V and 3 bases at J, with 16 bases in the middle. The CDR3 loop spans 16 amino acids. The CDR3 is CASSSGTARNNQPQHF. Here the CDR3 DNA reads TGTGCCAGCAGCTCTGGTACTGCACGAAACAATCAGCCCCAGCATTTT.

The CDR3 nucleotides are TGTGCCAGCAGCCCCGCAGGGGATCAAGAGACCCAGTACTTC. It translates to CASSPAGDQETQYF. J is TRBJ2-5 and V is TRBV28, with D perhaps TRBD1 (6 bases). The CDR3 contains 14 residues. The germline CDR1 and CDR2 sequences are MDHEN and SYDVKM. V gave up 6 bases and J gave up 2 bases, with 13 bases separating them.

The chain couples TRBV12-3 or TRBV12-4 to TRBJ2-7; either TRBD1 or TRBD2 may fit D (6 bases each). The CDR3 extends over 15 amino acids. V lost 2 bases to trimming and J lost 6 bases, with 17 bases between them. The CDR3 DNA is TGTGCCAGCAGTTTATCCGGGGGCCTTAAAGCCGAGCAGTACTTC. It encodes CASSLSGGLKAEQYF.

V is TRBV20-1 and J is TRBJ2-7, with 7 nucleotides matching TRBD2. V shed 6 bases and J 6 bases; nucleotides not matched to a gene: 11. Germline-derived CDR1 and CDR2 are DFQATT and SNEGSKA (reference sequence). The CDR3 covers 13 residues. CDR3 in DNA: TGCAGTGCACCTCCGACTAGCAGAGGCGAGCAGTACTTC. It yields the protein CSAPPTSRGEQYF.

The chain carries TRBV9 and TRBJ1-2; a possible D gene is TRBD1 (5 bases). Per the germline V gene, CDR1 is SGDLS and CDR2 is YYNGEE. CDR3 length: 15 residues. The germline V and J ends were trimmed by 0 bases and 8 bases, with 17 bases remaining between them. CDR3 region: CASSVGLAGARGYTF. The CDR3 region has the DNA TGTGCCAGCAGCGTAGGATTGGCTGGGGCGCGCGGCTACACCTTC.

The genes are TRBV4-3 and TRBJ1-2; the D gene is possibly TRBD1 (6 bases). V was shortened by 1 base and J by 5 bases, with 17 bases between the two germline ends. Per the germline V gene, CDR1 is LGHNA and CDR2 is YSLEER. The CDR3 is made up of 16 amino acids. In DNA form, the CDR3 reads TGCGCCAGCAGCCAAGCTCCGCCAGGGGAGGGATATGGCTACACCTTC. This sequence encodes CASSQAPPGEGYGYTF.

The V call is TRBV6-2 or TRBV6-3, the J call TRBJ1-5; D not resolved. Germline values: CDR1 MNHEY, CDR2 SVGEGT. The CDR3 covers 12 residues. V was clipped by 2 bases and J by 5 bases, with 4 bases between them. CDR3 nucleotide sequence: TGTGCCAGCAGTTACACCTATCAGCCCCAGCATTTT. It yields the protein CASSYTYQPQHF.

This clonotype was picked up a small number of times. The V and J genes are TRBV7-2 and TRBJ2-7; D gene ambiguous. V shed 3 bases and J shed 4 bases, with 10 bases lying between them. The V gene's germline CDR1 is SGHTA and CDR2 FQGNSA. The CDR3 has 13 residues. The CDR3 DNA follows: TGTGCCAGCAGCTTGCCCCAACATTACGAGCAGTACTTC. Encoded protein: CASSLPQHYEQYF.

This clonotype was detected a few times. The rearrangement joins TRBV18 to TRBJ1-1, with D unclear. Germline-derived CDR1 and CDR2 are KGHSH and LQKENI. V gave up 3 bases and J gave up 1 base, with 9 bases separating them. The length of the CDR3 is 14 residues. The CDR3 nucleotides are TGTGCCAGCTCACCCAATCTCAAGAACACTGAAGCTTTCTTT. Encoded protein: CASSPNLKNTEAFF.

This clonotype has only a few counts. The chain employs TRBV5-1 and TRBJ2-7; unclear D gene. V gave up 0 bases and J gave up 6 bases, with 7 bases separating them. Germline V gene sequence: CDR1 SGHRS, CDR2 YFSETQ. There are 12 residues in the CDR3. The CDR3 DNA reads as TGCGCCAGCAGCTTGGACGCAAGCGAGCAGTACTTC. It specifies CASSLDASEQYF. The whole variable domain, filled in from reference TRBV5-1 and TRBJ2-7, reads KAGVTQTPRYLIKTRGQQVTLSCSPISGHRSVSWYQQTPGQGLQFLFEYFSETQRNKGNFPGRFSGRQFSNSRSEMNVSTLELGDSALYLCASSLDASEQYFGPGTRLTVT.

The chain is built from TRBV3-1 and TRBJ1-2; D is possibly TRBD1 (6 bases). Trimming stripped 5 bases from V and 3 bases from J, with 13 bases between. The germline gives CDR1 LGHDT, CDR2 YNNKEL (reference sequence). The CDR3 extends over 14 amino acids. CDR3 sequence (DNA): TGTGCCAGCAGCTTTGGACAGTCCCACTATGGCTACACCTTC. Translation gives CASSFGQSHYGYTF.

A note on this clonotype: A read error may explain this, as a much larger clone is one base away. A read error is likely, as this CDR3 ends without the conserved phenylalanine or tryptophan. The J gene is TRBJ1-2, the V gene TRBV9; TRBD1 matches 9 bases. This CDR3 is built from 14 residues. CDR1 SGDLS and CDR2 YYNGEE come from the germline V gene. Trimming took 4 bases from V and 4 from J; bases not matched to a gene: 5. CDR3 region: CASSPGQGPYGYTS. CDR3 nucleotides: TGTGCCAGCAGCCCAGGACAGGGGCCCTATGGCTACACCTCC.

The chain carries TRBV9 and TRBJ1-4, with D uncertain. The CDR3 covers 16 residues. The V gene lost 4 bases and the J gene lost 5 bases, with 18 bases spanning the gap. Germline CDR1 reads SGDLS; CDR2 reads YYNGEE. CDR3 sequence (DNA): TGTGCCAGCAGCCGAAGTCCGGACGGTCGGAATGAAAAACTGTTTTTT. It specifies CASSRSPDGRNEKLFF.

The chain joins TRBV20-1 to TRBJ2-7; D unclear. V was trimmed by 5 bases and J by 3 bases, leaving 8 bases between them. CDR1 DFQATT and CDR2 SNEGSKA come from the germline V gene (reference sequence). The CDR3 spans 11 residues. CDR3 amino acids: CSARANYEQYF. For the CDR3, the DNA is TGCAGTGCTCGGGCGAACTACGAGCAGTACTTC.

In its sample, this clonotype was seen a few times. This sequence joins TRBV7-8 and TRBJ2-2; 7 bases line up with TRBD2. Losses at the gene ends were 4 bases for V and 5 bases for J; bases not matched to a gene: 4. This CDR3 has 14 residues. Germline V gene sequence: CDR1 SGHVS, CDR2 FQNEAQ. CDR3 in DNA: TGTGCCAGCAGCTCCCGACTAGCTACCGGGGAGCTGTTTTTT. As protein: CASSSRLATGELFF.

This clonotype was seen more than once but under ten times. V is TRBV11-2 and J is TRBJ2-1, with D perhaps TRBD1 or TRBD2 (5 bases each). There are 18 residues in the CDR3. The V gene lost 5 bases and the J gene lost 5 bases, with 25 bases spanning the gap. Germline CDR1 is SGHAT and CDR2 is FQNNGV. DNA of the CDR3: TGTGCCAGCAGCCCCATTCATCGTTACCGGGACGGCCACAATGAGCAGTTCTTC. Its translation: CASSPIHRYRDGHNEQFF.

The genes are TRBV5-6 and TRBJ2-3; 9 nucleotides line up with TRBD1. V lost 0 bases to trimming and J lost 5 bases; unmatched junction nucleotides: 1. Germline CDR1 and CDR2: SGHDT and YYEEEE. This CDR3 spans 14 amino acids. The CDR3 spells CASSLGQGVDTQYF. In nucleotides, the CDR3 is TGTGCCAGCAGCTTGGGACAGGGGGTAGATACGCAGTATTTT.

The chain links TRBV6-2 or TRBV6-3 to TRBJ2-1; 11 positions agree with TRBD2. V shed 10 bases and J 9 bases; nucleotides not matched to a gene: 8. The CDR3 extends over 13 amino acids. In germline, CDR1 is MNHEY, CDR2 SVGEGT. This CDR3 is CATLTSGGVEQFF. The CDR3 DNA reads TGTGCCACCCTTACTAGCGGGGGAGTTGAGCAGTTCTTC.